This entry is about one T cell receptor beta chain. Its antigen remains unidentified. This record belongs to a study of cytomegalovirus exposure and HLA in healthy donors. About the research overall: Inside one of the first data releases sat around 80 million unique TCRs taken from HLA-typed donors.

Regarding the study as a whole: A list of approximately 160 TCR beta chains associated with cytomegalovirus was given.

The PCR made use of 60 Vbeta and 13 Jbeta primers. In the original processing: In a later analysis, some 10 million of around 75 million unique beta chains occurred in at least two donors. Produced via immunoSEQ multiplex PCR; TCRdb's table is partial and in-frame only. V and J calls plus clone size are reproduced from that table; the DNA served to infer D and trimming. In all, the sample yields roughly 220,000 clones. Nominal health characterized the donors when sampled, though unrecorded immune exposures were likely. V dropped 4 bases and J dropped 1; count of bases not matched to a gene: 12. This CDR3 region has 20 residues. Germline V gene lookup returns CDR1 WNHNN and CDR2 SYGVQD (reference sequence).

This sequence originates from a girl aged 2 to 10 in good health and CMV-seropositive. The chain is built from TRBV10-1 and TRBJ2-2; TRBD2 matches 13 bases. The sequencing sample was made of PBMCs. DNA for the CDR3: TGCGCCAGCAGTGGACGGACTAGCGGGAGTCTTGGAGGGAACACCGGGGAGCTGTTTTTT. Amino acid sequence: CASSGRTSGSLGGNTGELFF.